The present entry profiles one T cell receptor beta chain with its context. Its antigen is as yet unknown. The data are from a study of OX40 agonist ivuxolimab in advanced cancers. On the study more broadly: Ivuxolimab is a fully human IgG2 antibody that activates OX40 (CD134).

Generated by immunoSEQ multiplex PCR, the TCRdb table keeps only in-frame clones and is missing some. The repertoire holds 52,000 or so clones, with roughly 93% as singletons. This CDR3 has 16 amino acids. Trimming stripped 0 bases from V and 1 base from J, with 10 bases between. Germline V gene lookup returns CDR1 KGHSH and CDR2 LQKENI. Study-wide results and limits: At 0.1 to 3.0 mg/kg, clonal expansion of CD4+ and CD8+ blood T cells had occurred by week 6. Individuals who were partial responders at 0.1-3.0 mg/kg had clonal expansion that ranked among the lowest.

The chain links TRBV18 to TRBJ2-1; D perhaps matches TRBD2 (6 bases). This material consisted of CD4+ or CD8+ T cells sorted from blood, taken in a trial of the OX40 agonist ivuxolimab. The clonotype was recovered from an adult with an advanced solid tumor such as melanoma, head and neck, liver or kidney cancer. CDR3 DNA: TGTGCCAGCTCACCACCCCCCGGGGGATCCTACAATGAGCAGTTCTTC. It yields the protein CASSPPPGGSYNEQFF.